The clone carrying this T cell receptor (beta chain) appeared a single time. The sample comes from a study of blood T cell repertoires in COVID-19. About the study: In each case, the material was cDNA or gDNA derived from T cells, B-cell-depleted T cells, or PBMCs.

Trimming removed 0 bases from V and 8 bases from J, with 9 bases in between. The CDR3 has 13 residues. Per germline, CDR1 MRHNA and CDR2 SNTAGT. Study processing details: Quantification of nucleated cells was approximated via reference gene primer amplification. Only in-frame clones appear in the TCRdb table, and some are missing; sequencing was by immunoSEQ multiplex PCR. That table gives V, J and clone size, and the DNA gave D and trimming. Among 200,000 to 250,000 clones listed, over 90% were seen once. Enrolment of Seattle patients took place during active infection, and they were followed longitudinally.

The sequence was collected from a man aged 25-45 years with COVID-19, enrolled during active disease. Sequencing was performed on peripheral blood. J is TRBJ2-3 and V is TRBV6-4; the D gene is possibly TRBD2 (5 bases). The CDR3 DNA sequence: TGTGCCAGCAGTGACTCGAGAGAGGGTACGCAGTATTTT. It yields the protein CASSDSREGTQYF.